The source of this T cell receptor beta chain is a study of blood T cell repertoires in COVID-19. Study summary: The samples span acute and convalescent COVID-19 from the United States, Italy and Spain. Nucleic acid was either cDNA or gDNA, and it came from T cells, B-cell-depleted T cells, or PBMCs.

In the authors' methods: It was from reference gene primer amplification that nucleated cell counts were estimated. Generated by immunoSEQ multiplex PCR, the TCRdb table keeps only in-frame clones and is missing some. V, J and clone size are those of that table, while D and trimming were read from the DNA. The table has approximately 240,000 clones, 83% seen once. Seattle cases were enrolled at active infection and followed longitudinally. CDR1 is SGHNT and CDR2 is YYREEE in the germline V gene (reference sequence). This CDR3 is built from 13 residues. V lost 5 bases and J lost 0, with 8 bases in between. This clone was seen a handful of times.

The chain links TRBV5-4 to TRBJ1-2; no reliable D call. This TCR came from a young woman with COVID-19, enrolled during active disease. Sequencing was performed on peripheral blood. In DNA, the CDR3 is TGTGCCAGCAGGGCGGATGCTAACTATGGCTACACCTTC. Amino acid sequence: CASRADANYGYTF.